This TCR beta chain was captured in a study of cytomegalovirus exposure and HLA in healthy donors. General observations from the study: Owing to their indistinguishability, certain V segments, notably TRBV6-2 and TRBV6-3, were excluded. A list of 164 TCR beta chains associated with cytomegalovirus was given.

CMV serostatus was not recorded for this donor. Amplification used 60 Vbeta primers and 13 Jbeta primers. TCRdb's table, derived via immunoSEQ multiplex PCR, lists solely in-frame clones and lacks some. The table lists about 130,000 clones, around two thirds of them singletons. The germline V gene has CDR1 MNHEY and CDR2 SMNVEV (reference sequence). The V and J ends lost 3 bases and 7 bases respectively, with 12 bases between them. This CDR3 spans 13 amino acids. Points on this clone: Its antigen is not known.

The sequencing input was PBMCs. This rearrangement joins TRBV27 to TRBJ1-2; D gene unclear. The receptor was derived from a human donor in good health. CDR3 amino acids: CASSFLGSVGYTF. For the CDR3, the DNA is TGTGCCAGCAGTTTCCTCGGGTCGGTTGGCTACACCTTC.